The rows below give T cell receptor beta chains drawn from one sample of a study of cytomegalovirus exposure and HLA in healthy donors. Profiled with immunoSEQ multiplex PCR; TCRdb holds only in-frame clones, not every one. The sample carries about 160,000 clones, roughly 80% recorded once. Source material: PBMCs. These receptors originate from a female donor in good health and CMV-seronegative. Each CDR3 is given with its conserved first and last residue. A D gene is named only where the DNA matches it firmly. A row's size may be missing; if present it is once, few, many or a size class.

d_call: .
clone_size: once
j_call: TRBJ2-7
v_call: TRBV5-4
cdr3_nt: TGTGCCAGCAGCTTGGACAGGCAAGAGCAGTACTTC
cdr3_aa: CASSLDRQEQYF

d_call: TRBD1
clone_size: .
j_call: TRBJ1-6
v_call: TRBV29-1
cdr3_nt: TGCAGCGTTCAACAGGGGGATAATTCACCCCTCCACTTT
cdr3_aa: CSVQQGDNSPLHF

d_call: .
clone_size: .
j_call: TRBJ1-1
v_call: TRBV27
cdr3_nt: TGTGCCAGCAGTTTTTCGGGGGACACTGAAGCTTTCTTT
cdr3_aa: CASSFSGDTEAFF

d_call: TRBD2
clone_size: .
j_call: TRBJ2-5
v_call: TRBV28
cdr3_nt: TGTGCCAGCAGGAATAGCGGGGGGCGGGAGACCCAGTACTTC
cdr3_aa: CASRNSGGRETQYF

d_call: .
clone_size: .
j_call: TRBJ1-5
v_call: TRBV6-1
cdr3_nt: TGTGCCAGCAGTGAAGGCAGGGGAAGTCAGCCCCAGCATTTT
cdr3_aa: CASSEGRGSQPQHF

d_call: TRBD1
clone_size: .
j_call: TRBJ2-1
v_call: TRBV5-1
cdr3_nt: TGCGCCAGCAGCCCTACCGGGACAGGCTACAATGAGCAGTTCTTC
cdr3_aa: CASSPTGTGYNEQFF

d_call: TRBD1
clone_size: once
j_call: TRBJ1-3
v_call: TRBV6-1
cdr3_nt: TGTGCCAGCAGTGGACCAGGACAGGCCTCTGGAAACACCATATATTTT
cdr3_aa: CASSGPGQASGNTIYF

d_call: .
clone_size: once
j_call: TRBJ2-2
v_call: TRBV4-1
cdr3_nt: TGCGCCAACAGCCTCACAAACACCGGGGAGCTGTTTTTT
cdr3_aa: CANSLTNTGELFF

d_call: TRBD2
clone_size: few
j_call: TRBJ2-1
v_call: TRBV5-1
cdr3_nt: TGCGCCAGCAGCCGAATTAGCGGGAGGCCGGACAATGAGCAGTTCTTC
cdr3_aa: CASSRISGRPDNEQFF

d_call: .
clone_size: .
j_call: TRBJ1-1
v_call: TRBV30
cdr3_nt: TGTGCCTGGAGTCGGACAGTCAAGAACACTGAAGCTTTCTTT
cdr3_aa: CAWSRTVKNTEAFF

d_call: TRBD1
clone_size: few
j_call: TRBJ1-5
v_call: TRBV2
cdr3_nt: TGTGCCAGCAGTGTAGGGGCAGGGGGTCAGCCCCAGCATTTT
cdr3_aa: CASSVGAGGQPQHF

d_call: TRBD1
clone_size: .
j_call: TRBJ2-5
v_call: TRBV5-4
cdr3_nt: TGTGCCAGCAGCCCTCTGGGGACAGGGGTGGAGACCCAGTACTTC
cdr3_aa: CASSPLGTGVETQYF

d_call: TRBD1
clone_size: few
j_call: TRBJ1-6
v_call: TRBV2
cdr3_nt: TGTGCCAGCAGCCCACAGGGGGCGAGGGATAATTCACCCCTCCACTTT
cdr3_aa: CASSPQGARDNSPLHF

d_call: .
clone_size: .
j_call: TRBJ2-4
v_call: TRBV30
cdr3_nt: TGTGCCTGGAGTGTATTCCGGACAGAGGGCAAAAACATTCAGTACTTC
cdr3_aa: CAWSVFRTEGKNIQYF

d_call: .
clone_size: .
j_call: TRBJ2-2
v_call: TRBV1
cdr3_nt: TGCACCAGCAGCCAAGACCCCGAACCGGACAGGGGAATCGACACCGGGGAGCTGTTTTTT
cdr3_aa: CTSSQDPEPDRGIDTGELFF

d_call: TRBD1
clone_size: .
j_call: TRBJ1-1
v_call: TRBV7-9
cdr3_nt: TGTGCCAGCAGCTTAAGCCCGGGACAGGGTCCTGAAGCTTTCTTT
cdr3_aa: CASSLSPGQGPEAFF

d_call: TRBD1
clone_size: once
j_call: TRBJ1-5
v_call: TRBV27
cdr3_nt: TGTGCCAGCAGTTATACAGGGGGCGGTCAGCCCCAGCATTTT
cdr3_aa: CASSYTGGGQPQHF

d_call: .
clone_size: .
j_call: TRBJ1-4
v_call: TRBV9
cdr3_nt: TGTGCCAGCAGCCCAGGTTGGGGGGGGACTAATGAAAAACTGTTTTTT
cdr3_aa: CASSPGWGGTNEKLFF

d_call: TRBD2
clone_size: few
j_call: TRBJ2-7
v_call: TRBV5-1
cdr3_nt: TGCGCCAGCAGCCCCGGACTAGCCGGGGCTCAATACGAGCAGTACTTC
cdr3_aa: CASSPGLAGAQYEQYF

d_call: .
clone_size: .
j_call: TRBJ2-7
v_call: TRBV9
cdr3_nt: TGTGCCAGCAGCGTAGAGATACTATGCTACGAGCAGTACTTC
cdr3_aa: CASSVEILCYEQYF

d_call: .
clone_size: once
j_call: TRBJ1-5
v_call: TRBV19
cdr3_nt: TGTGCCAGTAGTATCTATGGGGGCAGGCTTGATCAGCCCCAGCATTTT
cdr3_aa: CASSIYGGRLDQPQHF

d_call: TRBD1
clone_size: .
j_call: TRBJ1-4
v_call: TRBV6-5
cdr3_nt: TGTGCCAGCAGACTCGGGACAGCTAATGAAAAACTGTTTTTT
cdr3_aa: CASRLGTANEKLFF

d_call: .
clone_size: .
j_call: TRBJ2-7
v_call: TRBV7-2
cdr3_nt: TGTGCCAGCAGCTCCGCGGCGTCCTACGAGCAGTACTTC
cdr3_aa: CASSSAASYEQYF

d_call: TRBD1
clone_size: .
j_call: TRBJ1-5
v_call: TRBV6-5
cdr3_nt: TGTGCCAGCAGGCTAAATACAGGGGTTAGTCAGCCCCAGCATTTT
cdr3_aa: CASRLNTGVSQPQHF

d_call: TRBD2
clone_size: once
j_call: TRBJ2-6
v_call: TRBV5-4
cdr3_nt: TGTGCCAGCAGCTTCAGCGGGGGGGGCGTGGGGGCCAACGTCCTGACTTTC
cdr3_aa: CASSFSGGGVGANVLTF

d_call: TRBD1
clone_size: .
j_call: TRBJ1-2
v_call: TRBV7-9
cdr3_nt: TGTGCCAGCAGCTTAAGGTCAGGGGGTAACTATGGCTACACCTTC
cdr3_aa: CASSLRSGGNYGYTF

d_call: TRBD1
clone_size: few
j_call: TRBJ2-2
v_call: TRBV18
cdr3_nt: TGTGCCAGCTCATATCCGGGACAGGGTTACACCGGGGAGCTGTTTTTT
cdr3_aa: CASSYPGQGYTGELFF

d_call: .
clone_size: .
j_call: TRBJ2-7
v_call: TRBV19
cdr3_nt: TGTGCCAGTAGTATAGCGGACAGCTCCTACGAGCAGTACTTC
cdr3_aa: CASSIADSSYEQYF

d_call: .
clone_size: .
j_call: TRBJ2-6
v_call: TRBV27
cdr3_nt: TGTGCCAGCGGAAGGGACAACGGGGTAACTGGGGCCAACGTCCTGACTTTC
cdr3_aa: CASGRDNGVTGANVLTF

d_call: TRBD1
clone_size: .
j_call: TRBJ1-1
v_call: TRBV19
cdr3_nt: TGTGCCAGTAGTATAGATCGGCGGGACAGGGACGAAGCTTTCTTT
cdr3_aa: CASSIDRRDRDEAFF

d_call: .
clone_size: once
j_call: TRBJ1-4
v_call: TRBV5-1
cdr3_nt: TGCGCCAGCAGCCCCCGCCCGGCCGCGGGCAATGAAAAACTGTTTTTT
cdr3_aa: CASSPRPAAGNEKLFF

d_call: .
clone_size: .
j_call: TRBJ2-7
v_call: TRBV30
cdr3_nt: TGTGCCTGGAGTACTTCCTACGAGCAGTACTTC
cdr3_aa: CAWSTSYEQYF

d_call: .
clone_size: once
j_call: TRBJ1-1
v_call: TRBV18
cdr3_nt: TGTGCCAGCTCAGGGGGCACGGGGACTGAAGCTTTCTTT
cdr3_aa: CASSGGTGTEAFF

d_call: .
clone_size: once
j_call: TRBJ2-1
v_call: TRBV27
cdr3_nt: TGTGCCAGCAGTTCCGGGTCCTCCTACAATGAGCAGTTCTTC
cdr3_aa: CASSSGSSYNEQFF

d_call: .
clone_size: .
j_call: TRBJ1-1
v_call: TRBV9
cdr3_nt: TGTGCCAGCAGCGTAGCTACTTCAGCGGGCACTGAAGCTTTCTTT
cdr3_aa: CASSVATSAGTEAFF

d_call: .
clone_size: .
j_call: TRBJ2-3
v_call: TRBV4-1
cdr3_nt: TGCGCCAGCAGCCAAGACCGGGGAGTGTCAGATACGCAGTATTTT
cdr3_aa: CASSQDRGVSDTQYF

d_call: TRBD2
clone_size: few
j_call: TRBJ2-3
v_call: TRBV9
cdr3_nt: TGTGCCAGCAGCGGGGAAGGCGGGACTAGCGGCACAGATACGCAGTATTTT
cdr3_aa: CASSGEGGTSGTDTQYF

d_call: TRBD2
clone_size: .
j_call: TRBJ2-3
v_call: TRBV5-8
cdr3_nt: TGTGCCAGCAGCTTGTATGCTAGCGGGTCAACACGCGATACGCAGTATTTT
cdr3_aa: CASSLYASGSTRDTQYF

d_call: .
clone_size: .
j_call: TRBJ1-6
v_call: TRBV5-1
cdr3_nt: TGCGCCAGCAGCTTGGGGGAGCCACCCCTCCACTTT
cdr3_aa: CASSLGEPPLHF

d_call: TRBD1
clone_size: .
j_call: TRBJ2-7
v_call: TRBV6-1
cdr3_nt: TGTGCCAGCAAAACCGAAACAGGGGCCTACGAGCAGTACTTC
cdr3_aa: CASKTETGAYEQYF